These T cell receptor beta chains were read from a single sample in a study of blood T cell repertoires in COVID-19. TCRdb's table, derived via immunoSEQ multiplex PCR, lists solely in-frame clones and lacks some. The sample includes about 240,000 clones, roughly 89% of them seen just once. What was sequenced was PBMCs or T cells enriched from blood (not recorded which). These receptors were obtained from a woman in her twenties or thirties with acute COVID-19. The CDR3 runs from the conserved cysteine through the conserved F or W. The order of the fields is J gene, D gene, clone size, V gene, CDR3 protein, CDR3 DNA. A D gene is named only where the DNA matches it firmly. Clone size is stated in some rows and not others, as once, few, many or a class when expanded.

J gene: TRBJ1-1
D gene: TRBD1
clone size: .
V gene: TRBV5-4
CDR3 protein: CASSHDRANTEAFF
CDR3 DNA: TGTGCCAGCAGTCACGACAGGGCGAACACTGAAGCTTTCTTT

J gene: TRBJ2-7
D gene: .
clone size: .
V gene: TRBV5-1
CDR3 protein: CASSMDNSYEQYF
CDR3 DNA: TGCGCCAGCAGCATGGACAACTCCTACGAGCAGTACTTC

J gene: TRBJ2-1
D gene: TRBD1
clone size: .
V gene: TRBV7-9
CDR3 protein: CASSLEGQGAYNEQFF
CDR3 DNA: TGTGCCAGCAGCTTAGAAGGACAGGGGGCCTACAATGAGCAGTTCTTC

J gene: TRBJ1-2
D gene: TRBD1
clone size: .
V gene: TRBV7-9
CDR3 protein: CASSPGQGNYGYTF
CDR3 DNA: TGTGCCAGCAGCCCAGGACAGGGGAACTATGGCTACACCTTC

J gene: TRBJ1-2
D gene: .
clone size: few
V gene: TRBV6-5
CDR3 protein: CASSYAQGPRENGYTF
CDR3 DNA: TGTGCCAGCAGTTACGCTCAGGGCCCACGAGAGAATGGCTACACCTTC

J gene: TRBJ2-3
D gene: TRBD2
clone size: .
V gene: TRBV6-5
CDR3 protein: CASRLAGGMTDTQYF
CDR3 DNA: TGTGCCAGCAGGTTAGCGGGGGGGATGACAGATACGCAGTATTTT

J gene: TRBJ1-3
D gene: .
clone size: once
V gene: TRBV18
CDR3 protein: CASSPQPSSGNTIYF
CDR3 DNA: TGTGCCAGCTCACCACAGCCTAGCTCTGGAAACACCATATATTTT

J gene: TRBJ1-5
D gene: .
clone size: .
V gene: TRBV6-1
CDR3 protein: CASTPGTLGAGPQHF
CDR3 DNA: TGTGCCAGCACCCCCGGGACACTTGGCGCAGGGCCCCAGCATTTT

J gene: TRBJ2-2
D gene: .
clone size: .
V gene: TRBV6-5
CDR3 protein: CAGGRGLTGELFF
CDR3 DNA: TGTGCCGGCGGGCGGGGCCTCACCGGGGAGCTGTTTTTT

J gene: TRBJ2-2
D gene: .
clone size: once
V gene: TRBV6-1
CDR3 protein: CASSELGRSGELFF
CDR3 DNA: TGTGCCAGCAGTGAACTTGGTCGGTCCGGGGAGCTGTTTTTT

J gene: TRBJ1-2
D gene: .
clone size: .
V gene: TRBV20-1
CDR3 protein: CSASLREGGGYTF
CDR3 DNA: TGCAGTGCTAGTCTCAGGGAGGGTGGTGGCTACACCTTC

J gene: TRBJ1-1
D gene: .
clone size: few
V gene: TRBV11-2
CDR3 protein: CASSLAAGAEAFF
CDR3 DNA: TGTGCCAGCAGCTTAGCCGCGGGGGCTGAAGCTTTCTTT

J gene: TRBJ2-1
D gene: .
clone size: .
V gene: TRBV5-1
CDR3 protein: CASSGARGYPLF
CDR3 DNA: TGCGCCAGCAGCGGCGCAAGAGGTTACCCTCTCTTC

J gene: TRBJ1-3
D gene: .
clone size: .
V gene: TRBV4-3
CDR3 protein: CASSQTTGNTIYF
CDR3 DNA: TGCGCCAGCAGCCAAACTACTGGAAACACCATATATTTT

J gene: TRBJ1-2
D gene: TRBD1
clone size: .
V gene: TRBV7-9
CDR3 protein: CASRWDRGGYGYTF
CDR3 DNA: TGTGCCAGCAGGTGGGACAGGGGAGGCTATGGCTACACCTTC

J gene: TRBJ2-5
D gene: TRBD2
clone size: .
V gene: TRBV30
CDR3 protein: CAWTRGLAGGRETQYF
CDR3 DNA: TGTGCCTGGACCCGTGGACTAGCGGGGGGGCGTGAGACCCAGTACTTC

J gene: TRBJ1-5
D gene: .
clone size: .
V gene: TRBV24-1
CDR3 protein: CATSGPQGQPQHF
CDR3 DNA: TGTGCCACCAGTGGCCCGCAGGGTCAGCCCCAGCATTTT

J gene: TRBJ2-2
D gene: TRBD1
clone size: .
V gene: TRBV15
CDR3 protein: CATRTGRITGELFF
CDR3 DNA: TGTGCCACAAGGACAGGGAGGATTACCGGGGAGCTGTTTTTT

J gene: TRBJ2-1
D gene: .
clone size: .
V gene: TRBV5-8
CDR3 protein: CASPRDNAYNEQFF
CDR3 DNA: TGTGCCAGCCCCCGGGACAACGCCTACAATGAGCAGTTCTTC